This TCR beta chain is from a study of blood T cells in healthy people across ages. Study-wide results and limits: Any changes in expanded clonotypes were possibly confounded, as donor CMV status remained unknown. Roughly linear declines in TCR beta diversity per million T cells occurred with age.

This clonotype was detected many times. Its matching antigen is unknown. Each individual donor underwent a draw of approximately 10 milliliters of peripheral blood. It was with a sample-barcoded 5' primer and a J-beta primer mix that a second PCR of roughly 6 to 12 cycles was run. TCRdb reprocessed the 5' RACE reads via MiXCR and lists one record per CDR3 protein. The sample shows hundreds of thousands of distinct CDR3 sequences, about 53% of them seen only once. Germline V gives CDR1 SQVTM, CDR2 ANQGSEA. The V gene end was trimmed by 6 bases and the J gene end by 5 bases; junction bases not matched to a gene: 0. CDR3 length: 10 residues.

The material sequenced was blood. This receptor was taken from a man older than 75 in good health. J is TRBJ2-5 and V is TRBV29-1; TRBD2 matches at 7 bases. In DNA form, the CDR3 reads TGCAGCGTGGGGGGGGAGACCCAGTACTTC. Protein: CSVGGETQYF.